These T cell receptor beta chains were read from a single sample in a study of blood T cell repertoires in COVID-19. The protocol was immunoSEQ multiplex PCR, while the TCRdb copy is restricted to in-frame clones and leaves out a portion. The repertoire consists of 470,000 or so clones, with 70% to 90% occurring once and the leading ten covering just under 2%. The sequencing input was PBMCs or T cells enriched from blood (not recorded which). These receptors were collected from a woman aged 18-29 years with acute COVID-19. The CDR3 runs from the conserved cysteine through the conserved F or W. Fields, in order: clone size, V gene, J gene, D gene, CDR3 protein, CDR3 DNA. A D gene is named only where the DNA matches it firmly. For some rows the clone size is stated as once, few or many, or as a class when expanded; others skip it.

>.|TRBV6-5|TRBJ2-1|.
CASRPRGYNEQFF
TGTGCCAGCAGGCCTCGGGGGTACAATGAGCAGTTCTTC
>.|TRBV9|TRBJ2-1|TRBD1
CASSVGRSGGDEQFF
TGTGCCAGCAGCGTAGGTCGGTCAGGGGGAGATGAGCAGTTCTTC
>.|TRBV9|TRBJ1-1|.
CASSVEGVGLAEAFF
TGTGCCAGCAGCGTAGAGGGGGTGGGTCTGGCTGAAGCTTTCTTT
>.|TRBV27|TRBJ1-5|.
CASSVGAESPQHF
TGTGCCAGCAGTGTGGGGGCTGAGTCGCCCCAGCATTTT
>.|TRBV15|TRBJ2-7|.
CATSRDSGAYEQYF
TGTGCCACCAGCAGAGATAGCGGAGCCTACGAGCAGTACTTC
>.|TRBV19|TRBJ2-2|.
CASSAGSNTGELFF
TGTGCCAGTAGCGCAGGGTCAAACACCGGGGAGCTGTTTTTT
>many|TRBV14|TRBJ2-7|TRBD2
CATSGTSGYEQYF
TGTGCCACTTCCGGGACTAGCGGGTACGAGCAGTACTTC
>.|TRBV5-1|TRBJ2-5|TRBD1
CASSYGTGLQETQYF
TGCGCCAGCAGCTACGGGACAGGGCTTCAAGAGACCCAGTACTTC
>.|TRBV18|TRBJ2-5|.
CASSLRPLGTQYF
TGTGCCAGCTCACTGCGGCCGCTTGGAACCCAGTACTTC
>.|TRBV5-4|TRBJ1-5|.
CASSLGGLNQPQHF
TGTGCCAGCAGCTTGGGGGGCCTCAATCAGCCCCAGCATTTT
>.|TRBV30|TRBJ1-5|.
CAWSVSPNQPQHF
TGTGCCTGGAGTGTTAGTCCTAATCAGCCCCAGCATTTT
>.|TRBV7-9|TRBJ2-2|.
CASSLVGGATGELFF
TGTGCCAGCAGCTTAGTAGGAGGTGCAACCGGGGAGCTGTTTTTT
>.|TRBV21-1|TRBJ2-1|.
CASSKEGRSGKFF
TGTGCCAGCAGCAAAGAGGGGAGAAGCGGGAAGTTCTTC
>.|TRBV12-3/TRBV12-4|TRBJ1-6|TRBD1
CASSFRGRSPLHF
TGTGCCAGCAGTTTCAGGGGGCGTTCACCCCTCCACTTT
>few|TRBV19|TRBJ1-5|.
CASTLSNQPQHF
TGTGCCAGTACACTGTCCAATCAGCCCCAGCATTTT
>.|TRBV25-1|TRBJ1-5|TRBD1
CASSATGVGNQPQHF
TGTGCCAGCAGTGCGACAGGGGTTGGCAATCAGCCCCAGCATTTT
>.|TRBV5-5|TRBJ2-1|TRBD2
CASSDSGRSDEQFF
TGTGCCAGCAGTGATAGCGGGAGGAGTGATGAGCAGTTCTTC
>.|TRBV18|TRBJ2-7|.
CASSPPSREQYF
TGTGCCAGCTCACCACCATCCCGTGAGCAGTACTTC
>.|TRBV27|TRBJ2-7|.
CASRSRQENYEQYF
TGTGCCAGCAGGTCTCGACAGGAGAACTACGAGCAGTACTTC
>.|TRBV4-1|TRBJ1-1|TRBD1
CASSQVEWDSDMNTEAFF
TGCGCCAGCAGCCAAGTAGAATGGGACAGCGACATGAACACTGAAGCTTTCTTT
>.|TRBV7-2|TRBJ1-1|TRBD1
CASSFRQGVGNTEAFF
TGTGCCAGCAGCTTCAGACAGGGAGTGGGGAACACTGAAGCTTTCTTT
>.|TRBV6-5|TRBJ1-2|TRBD1
CASLGQGKRGYTF
TGTGCCAGCCTCGGACAGGGAAAGCGTGGCTACACCTTC
>.|TRBV3-1/TRBV3-2|TRBJ2-1|TRBD2
CASSQDTIAGGPVYNEQFF
TGTGCCAGCAGCCAAGATACGATAGCGGGAGGGCCGGTGTACAATGAGCAGTTCTTC
>.|TRBV7-8|TRBJ1-5|.
CASSLEGVSNQPQHF
TGTGCCAGCAGCTTAGAGGGAGTATCCAATCAGCCCCAGCATTTT
>.|TRBV4-1|TRBJ2-3|.
CASSQESSTDTQYF
TGCGCCAGCAGCCAAGAAAGCAGCACAGATACGCAGTATTTT
>.|TRBV5-1|TRBJ1-1|.
CASSPDSYEAFF
TGCGCCAGCAGCCCGGACAGCTATGAAGCTTTCTTT
>.|TRBV28|TRBJ1-1|.
CASSSVRTEAFF
TGTGCCAGCAGTTCCGTGAGGACTGAAGCTTTCTTT
>once|TRBV2|TRBJ2-4|.
CASITRGPKNIQYF
TGTGCCAGCATCACCAGGGGTCCCAAAAACATTCAGTACTTC
>.|TRBV2|TRBJ1-2|.
CASSEGRRLYGYTF
TGTGCCAGCAGTGAAGGGCGGAGGCTCTATGGCTACACCTTC
>.|TRBV12-3/TRBV12-4|TRBJ1-2|.
CASSLGSGYTF
TGTGCCAGCAGTTTAGGGAGTGGCTACACCTTC
>.|TRBV3-1/TRBV3-2|TRBJ2-1|TRBD1
CASSDKDRGNYNEQFF
TGTGCCAGCAGCGACAAGGACAGGGGTAACTACAATGAGCAGTTCTTC
>.|TRBV4-3|TRBJ2-3|.
CASSQERPGGNTDTQYF
TGCGCCAGCAGCCAAGAACGGCCTGGAGGGAACACAGATACGCAGTATTTT
>.|TRBV18|TRBJ1-1|TRBD1
CASSSGTGTGVLNTEAFF
TGTGCCAGCTCATCCGGCACCGGGACAGGGGTTTTAAACACTGAAGCTTTCTTT
>.|TRBV12-5|TRBJ2-1|TRBD2
CASGSPIDGLALGVNEQFF
TGTGCTAGTGGTTCCCCCATTGACGGACTAGCGCTGGGAGTCAATGAGCAGTTCTTC
>.|TRBV7-6|TRBJ2-3|TRBD2
CASSLMGSGVADTQYF
TGTGCCAGCAGCTTAATGGGTAGCGGGGTGGCAGATACGCAGTATTTT
>.|TRBV28|TRBJ1-6|TRBD1
CASSLADRGNSPLHF
TGTGCCAGCAGTTTGGCAGACAGGGGTAATTCACCCCTCCACTTT
>.|TRBV7-8|TRBJ1-5|.
CASSSPSGQYSNQPQHF
TGTGCCAGCAGCTCACCCAGCGGACAGTATAGCAATCAGCCCCAGCATTTT
>.|TRBV15|TRBJ2-2|.
CATEEITGELFF
TGTGCCACCGAGGAGATCACCGGGGAGCTGTTTTTT
>.|TRBV19|TRBJ1-5|.
CASSIRRSNSNQPQHF
TGTGCCAGTAGTATAAGGCGGTCTAATAGCAATCAGCCCCAGCATTTT